The present TCR beta chain was sequenced within a study of control samples from healthy donors and cancer patients. This clone was detected a few times. Method: immunoSEQ multiplex PCR; TCRdb's copy keeps in-frame clones and lacks some. The sample consists of 260,000 or so clones, about 80% of them appearing once. Germline-derived CDR1 and CDR2 are MNHEY and SVGEGT. CDR3 length: 14 residues. The V end was cut by 4 bases, the J end by 2 bases, with 12 bases between. The rearrangement joins TRBV6-2 or TRBV6-3 to TRBJ2-7; D may match TRBD1 or TRBD2 (5 bases each). The TCR originated in a woman aged 60-70 years with lung cancer. Sequencing used PBMCs. CDR3 nucleotides: TGTGCCAGCAGTTGGTTGAGGGACCCCTACGAGCAGTACTTC. Translating it yields CASSWLRDPYEQYF.